The 6 T cell receptor beta chains given below trace back to one sample, sequenced in a study of CD8 T cells in ankylosing spondylitis. Each CDR3 protein gets one entry after TCRdb re-called the 5' RACE reads with MiXCR. The sample contains approximately 260,000 distinct CDR3 sequences, over 15% of which appear only once. The sample was blood, either unsorted or a sorted T cell fraction (not recorded which). These receptors all stem from a male donor with ankylosing spondylitis or in good health (not recorded which).

The chain employs TRBV4-2 and TRBJ1-6; TRBD1 might be the D (6 bases). The V end was cut by 0 bases, the J end by 2 bases, with 14 bases between. The length of the CDR3 is 18 residues. Germline V gene data show CDR1 as LGHNA and CDR2 as YNFKEQ. For the CDR3, the DNA is TGTGCCAGCAGCCAAGACTGGACAGCTCGGGCCTATAATTCACCCCTCCACTTT. Translation: CASSQDWTARAYNSPLHF.

V is TRBV27 and J is TRBJ2-7; no definite D call. The V end was cut by 3 bases, the J end by 4 bases, with 7 bases between. This CDR3 is 12 amino acids long. Germline assignment: CDR1 MNHEY and CDR2 SMNVEV (reference sequence). CDR3 loop: CASSFFGYEQYF. CDR3 coding DNA: TGTGCCAGCAGTTTTTTTGGTTACGAGCAGTACTTC.

CDR3 nucleotides: TGTGCCAGCAGTCCGCATTTAGCGGGAGTAACCGGGGAGCTGTTTTTT. As protein: CASSPHLAGVTGELFF. The chain combines TRBV6-1 with TRBJ2-2; 9 bases align to TRBD2. Germline V CDR1 and CDR2: MNHNS, SASEGT. The CDR3 is made up of 16 amino acids. V lost 5 bases, J lost 5 bases, and 9 bases stayed unmatched.

CDR3 in amino acids: CASSQHNREPSYEQYF. The CDR3 DNA reads as TGCGCCAGCAGCCAGCACAACAGGGAACCAAGCTACGAGCAGTACTTC. The rearrangement uses TRBV4-1 and TRBJ2-7; D perhaps matches TRBD1 (6 bases). Trimming shortened V by 3 bases and J by 3 bases, and 18 bases separated the two germline ends. This CDR3 region has 16 residues. Germline V CDR1 and CDR2: MGHRA, YSYEKL.

The J gene is TRBJ2-1, the V gene TRBV5-3, with D uncertain. TRBV5-3 is labeled an ORF, and its function is uncertain. This CDR3 has 16 amino acids. Trimming removed 0 bases at V and 0 bases at J, with 10 bases between. Here the CDR3 reads CARSLAPPSSYNEQFF. In DNA, the CDR3 is TGTGCCAGAAGCTTGGCTCCACCGAGCTCCTACAATGAGCAGTTCTTC.

The genes are TRBV24-1 and TRBJ2-3; D gene uncertain. Looked up from germline, CDR1 is KGHDR and CDR2 is SFDVKD. The CDR3 length is 14 residues. V lost 2 bases and J 1 base, leaving 6 bases between the germline ends. The CDR3 region has the DNA TGTGCCACCAGTGATTGGGCGGGCACAGATACGCAGTATTTT. Its translation: CATSDWAGTDTQYF.